What follows are 2 T cell receptor beta chains derived from one specimen sequenced in a study of OX40 agonist ivuxolimab in advanced cancers. TCRdb's table, derived via immunoSEQ multiplex PCR, lists solely in-frame clones and lacks some. The sample lists some 69,000 clones; around 88% were seen once. The specimen comprised CD4+ or CD8+ T cells sorted from blood, sampled in a trial of the OX40 agonist ivuxolimab. Receptors originate from an adult with an advanced solid tumor such as melanoma, head and neck, liver or kidney cancer.

The gene calls are TRBV7-8 and TRBJ2-1, with 8 nucleotides matching TRBD1. Per the germline V gene, CDR1 is SGHVS and CDR2 is FQNEAQ. Unmatched junction bases numbered 11, after V lost 3 bases and J lost 7 bases. The length of the CDR3 is 16 residues. The CDR3 reads CASSFGRGLAGNEQFF. As DNA, the CDR3 is TGTGCCAGCAGCTTTGGCAGGGGGCTTGCAGGTAATGAGCAGTTCTTC.

J is TRBJ1-5 and V is TRBV19, with D unresolved. Germline V gene data show CDR1 as LNHDA and CDR2 as SQIVND (reference sequence). The CDR3 has 16 amino acids. V was shortened by 7 bases and J by 0 bases, with 16 bases between the two germline ends. The CDR3, as DNA: TGTGCCAGTACTCCTATCCCAGGCTATAGCAATCAGCCCCAGCATTTT. This sequence encodes CASTPIPGYSNQPQHF.